This T cell receptor (beta chain) was recorded in a study of memory CD4+ T cells and cytomegalovirus serostatus. CDR1 is MDHEN, CDR2 SYDVKM, per germline. Trimming took 7 bases from V and 1 from J, leaving 13 bases between them. This CDR3 has 15 residues. Original handling: After removing out-of-frame reads, 2 million to 2.5 million distinct TCRbeta sequences remained. The assay was immunoSEQ multiplex PCR, and TCRdb's table has in-frame clones only and misses some. That table is the source of V, J and clone size, and D and trimming were worked out from the DNA. Of about 45,000 clones listed, around four fifths are singletons. Study-wide points: The CMV-associated TCR signature appears largely within the CD4+ memory repertoire. About 40% of the roughly 160 known CMV-associated TCRbeta sequences appeared in CD4+ memory.

This clone was recorded once. Its antigen is as yet unknown. The sort gate was single viable CD3+CD4+CD8-CD45RO+ cells for memory CD4+ T cells. Serum IgG to CMV pp150, pp28, p38 and p52 defined serostatus. The TCR sequence derives from an adult in good health and CMV-seronegative. V usage is TRBV28 and J usage is TRBJ2-2, with D possibly being TRBD2 (6 bases). Sequencing was carried out using memory CD4+ T cells from blood. CDR3 nucleotide sequence: TGTGCCAGCAATCGCGGCGGGGAGAACACCGGGGAGCTGTTTTTT. Its translation is CASNRGGENTGELFF.